This T cell receptor beta chain was observed in a study of blood T cells in healthy people across ages. Samples each yielded at least 5.5 micrograms of total RNA. A few counts support this clonotype. What it binds is not known. The CDR3 totals 17 residues. Germline lookup yields CDR1 SGHDT and CDR2 YYEEEE. Next came a second PCR, run for about 6 to 12 cycles, which used a sample-barcoded 5' primer along with a J-beta primer mix. Per-sample output comprised a minimum of 2.5 million paired-end reads containing CDR3. One entry per CDR3 protein, called by TCRdb with MiXCR from the 5' RACE reads. The table has 650,000 to 1,000,000 distinct CDR3 sequences, roughly 46% seen once. Study-level points and caveats: TCR beta diversity, measured per million T cells, fell in a roughly linear way with age. The study regarded diversity estimates from one million T cells as underestimates.

The sequencing sample was made of blood. This chain joins TRBV5-6 and TRBJ2-5; 15 bases fit TRBD2. The end of the DNA fits TRBJ2-7 better, so the J call may be wrong. The sequence was collected from a man at least 80 years old in good health. The DNA of the CDR3 is TGTGCCAGCAGCTACCGCCCCGGGACTAGCGGGAGGTACGAGCAGTACTTC. It encodes CASSYRPGTSGRYEQYF.